Presented here are 6 T cell receptor beta chains from one specimen sequenced in a study of immune evolution from preneoplasia to lung adenocarcinoma. Profiling relied on immunoSEQ multiplex PCR, and the TCRdb table lists in-frame clones only, not all of them. There are several thousand clones in the sample; roughly 79% occur only once, and around 5.4% lies in the top ten. Sequencing input: FFPE adjacent normal lung tissue. Receptors were obtained from a person aged 70 to 85 with lung adenocarcinoma.

The chain employs TRBV9 and TRBJ2-5; D is unclear. This CDR3 is built from 14 residues. Per germline, CDR1 SGDLS and CDR2 YYNGEE. Trimming removed 4 bases at V and 0 bases at J, with 10 bases between. CDR3 in DNA: TGTGCCAGCAGCCTCGGGCTAAACCAAGAGACCCAGTACTTC. It is translated as CASSLGLNQETQYF.

The chain carries TRBV30 and TRBJ1-5; D might be TRBD1 (6 bases). Trimming removed 3 bases from V and 0 bases from J, with 9 bases in between. Germline assignment: CDR1 GTSNPN and CDR2 SVGIG (reference sequence). This CDR3 is built from 14 residues. CDR3 sequence: CAWRGQSSNQPQHF. In DNA form, the CDR3 reads TGTGCCTGGAGAGGACAGAGTAGCAATCAGCCCCAGCATTTT.

The chain employs TRBV29-1 and TRBJ1-1, with TRBD1 identical over 9 bases. The length of the CDR3 is 11 residues. V trimming: 4 bases; J trimming: 11 bases; junction bases outside the gene matches: 5. Germline V gene data show CDR1 as SQVTM and CDR2 as ANQGSEA. The CDR3, as DNA: TGCAGCGTTGGGACAGGGGACTCGGCTTTCTTT. Residues: CSVGTGDSAFF. Full variable domain (outside the CDR3, taken from reference TRBV29-1 and TRBJ1-1): SAVISQKPSRDICQRGTSLTIQCQVDSQVTMMFWYRQQPGQSLTLIATANQGSEATYESGFVIDKFPISRPNLTFSTLTVSNMSPEDSSIYLCSVGTGDSAFFGQGTRLTVV.

The chain recombines TRBV9 with TRBJ2-2; no clear D. With 0 bases removed from V and 7 bases from J, the gap between germline ends came to 16 bases. The germline CDR1 and CDR2 sequences are SGDLS and YYNGEE. There are 16 residues in the CDR3. This CDR3 reads CASSVALLAVHGELFF. The CDR3 bases are TGTGCCAGCAGCGTAGCTCTCTTGGCGGTGCACGGGGAGCTGTTTTTT.

In this sample, this clone turned up a few times. The CDR3 is CASSLPGQPQHF. CDR3 bases: TGTGCCAGCAGCTTACCGGGGCAGCCCCAGCATTTT. The chain is built from TRBV7-2 and TRBJ1-5; D not certain. The germline V gene encodes CDR1 SGHTA and CDR2 FQGNSA. The CDR3 length is 12 residues. The V end lost 2 bases, the J end lost 7 bases, and 6 bases lay between the germline ends.

The chain uses TRBV7-3 and TRBJ2-1; 8 positions agree with TRBD2. CDR3 length: 15 residues. Germline assignment: CDR1 SGHTA and CDR2 FQGTGA. V trimming: 5 bases; J trimming: 5 bases; junction bases outside the gene matches: 8. CDR3 region: CASSPDLAGHNEQFF. The CDR3 nucleotides are TGTGCCAGCAGCCCTGACCTAGCGGGCCACAATGAGCAGTTCTTC.